This T cell receptor beta chain was obtained from a study of response to subunit inactivated influenza vaccine. Study findings and constraints: The authors suggested that every seasonal influenza vaccination recruits few new T cells.

Trimming cost V 4 bases and J 2 bases, with 15 bases left between them. CDR3 length: 16 residues. The V gene's germline CDR1 is LGHDT and CDR2 YNNKEL (reference sequence). On this clonotype: As yet, its antigen is unknown.

MiXCR was run by TCRdb on the RT-PCR reads, yielding one entry per CDR3 protein. Counted here are hundreds of thousands of distinct CDR3 sequences, 13% to 15% occurring once; the ten biggest clones make up about 7.6%. This receptor was identified in a man in his fifties who received an inactivated influenza vaccine. The source was PBMCs from blood, collected 14 to 15 days before vaccination. The chain joins TRBV3-1 to TRBJ1-3; D perhaps matches TRBD1 (6 bases). The CDR3 protein is CASSRPGEAPGNTIYF. CDR3 DNA: TGTGCCAGCAGCCGACCAGGGGAGGCCCCTGGAAACACCATATATTTT.